These 13 T cell receptor beta chains were all obtained from the same sample, sequenced in a study of cytomegalovirus exposure and HLA in healthy donors. The primer mix had 60 Vbeta and 13 Jbeta primers. This table comes from immunoSEQ multiplex PCR, and its TCRdb copy is limited to in-frame clones, with some not included. Here the sample spans about 90,000 clones, 90% being singletons. Sequencing input: PBMCs. The origin of the receptors is a man aged 18 to 35 in good health and CMV-seronegative.

The rearrangement uses TRBV27 and TRBJ2-5, with D maybe TRBD2 (6 bases). The J call is doubtful: the DNA matches TRBJ2-7 better. This CDR3 contains 14 residues. Germline V CDR1 and CDR2: MNHEY, SMNVEV (reference sequence). CDR3 nucleotide sequence: TGTGCCAGCAGTTTAGAGCTTGGCGGGGACGAGCAGTACTTC. It encodes CASSLELGGDEQYF.

The chain combines TRBV4-1 with TRBJ1-5, with 8 bases matching TRBD1. With 1 base clipped from V and 4 bases from J, the junction kept 6 bases outside the gene matches. The CDR3 consists of 16 residues. CDR1 MGHRA and CDR2 YSYEKL come from the germline V gene. CDR3 loop: CASSQVRQGRNQPQHF. In DNA form, the CDR3 reads TGCGCCAGCAGCCAAGTGCGACAGGGGCGGAATCAGCCCCAGCATTTT.

This clone was picked up one time. This chain uses TRBV5-1 with TRBJ1-6; TRBD1 is a possible D gene (6 bases). Germline V gives CDR1 SGHRS, CDR2 YFSETQ. The length of the CDR3 is 13 residues. The V end lost 4 bases, the J end lost 7 bases, and 9 bases lay between the germline ends. CDR3 nucleotides: TGCGCCAGCAGCCCAGGACAGAATTCACCCCTCCACTTT. This sequence encodes CASSPGQNSPLHF.

The V call is TRBV27, the J call TRBJ2-5, with 10 bases that match TRBD2. The germline gives CDR1 MNHEY, CDR2 SMNVEV (reference sequence). V was pared by 8 bases and J by 4 bases, with 7 bases of the junction left unmatched. The CDR3 contains 14 residues. In DNA form, the CDR3 reads TGTGCCAGCGCGGGACTAGCGATACCAGAGACCCAGTACTTC. As protein: CASAGLAIPETQYF.

V is TRBV4-1 and J is TRBJ2-7, with 9 bases matching TRBD2. This CDR3 is 15 amino acids long. CDR1 is MGHRA and CDR2 is YSYEKL in the germline V gene. V lost 3 bases and J lost 3; bases outside the gene matches: 6. The CDR3 reads CASSQAAGGNYEQYF. CDR3 coding DNA: TGCGCCAGCAGCCAGGCAGCGGGAGGTAACTACGAGCAGTACTTC.

The chain has TRBV14 and TRBJ2-1, with TRBD2 matching over 8 bases. CDR1 is SGHDN, CDR2 FVKESK, per germline. Trimming removed 4 bases from V and 7 bases from J; junction bases left unmatched: 12. The CDR3 covers 16 residues. The CDR3 region has the DNA TGTGCCAGCAGCCCCGGAGGGAGCGGGAGTCAGAATGAGCAGTTCTTC. It codes for CASSPGGSGSQNEQFF.

The chain couples TRBV6-6 to TRBJ2-5, with TRBD1 as a possible D gene (6 bases). V was pared by 2 bases and J by 4 bases, with 14 bases between. The CDR3 loop spans 15 amino acids. CDR1 MNHNY and CDR2 SVGAGI come from the germline V gene (reference sequence). CDR3 in amino acids: CASSYRLGGIETQYF. The CDR3 bases are TGTGCCAGCAGTTACCGGCTAGGGGGAATAGAGACCCAGTACTTC.

The J gene is TRBJ1-2, the V gene TRBV4-2; D call uncertain. CDR1 and CDR2 (germline): LGHNA, YNFKEQ. V was trimmed by 0 bases and J by 5 bases, leaving 13 bases between them. This CDR3 region has 15 residues. The CDR3 spells CASSQDKGERYGYTF. For the CDR3, the DNA is TGTGCCAGCAGCCAAGATAAGGGAGAGCGGTATGGCTACACCTTC.

The chain carries TRBV29-1 and TRBJ1-1; TRBD1 agrees at 7 bases. The V and J ends lost 5 bases and 10 bases, in that order; junction bases with no gene match: 10. Germline lookup yields CDR1 SQVTM and CDR2 ANQGSEA. CDR3 length: 12 residues. The CDR3 DNA is TGCAGCGTTCGGGACAGCTCTTTCGGAGCTTTCTTT. It specifies CSVRDSSFGAFF.

V usage is TRBV27 and J usage is TRBJ2-5; 9 nucleotides agree with TRBD2. The V gene's germline CDR1 is MNHEY and CDR2 SMNVEV (reference sequence). This CDR3 is built from 15 residues. V was pared by 4 bases and J by 7 bases, with 10 bases of the junction left unmatched. CDR3 loop: CASSWMTSGEGTQYF. The DNA of the CDR3 is TGTGCCAGCAGTTGGATGACTAGCGGTGAGGGGACCCAGTACTTC.

Written as DNA, the CDR3 is TGTGCCAGCAGCGTAGGTGGGGCGGAAAACTATGGCTACACCTTC. Protein: CASSVGGAENYGYTF. The chain carries TRBV9 and TRBJ1-2, with D possibly matching TRBD1 (5 bases). This CDR3 has 15 residues. Per germline, CDR1 SGDLS and CDR2 YYNGEE. Trimming removed 0 bases from V and 2 bases from J, with 11 bases in between.

The rearrangement joins TRBV7-2 to TRBJ2-5, with 7 positions matching TRBD1. The CDR3 length is 17 residues. Germline CDR1 and CDR2: SGHTA and FQGNSA. The J segment lost 3 bases and the V segment lost 5 bases, leaving 15 bases of the junction unmatched. CDR3 sequence: CASSTHLTGTEKETQYF. The DNA for the CDR3 is TGTGCCAGCAGCACACATCTAACCGGGACAGAAAAAGAGACCCAGTACTTC.

This chain uses TRBV13 with TRBJ1-1; D may be TRBD1 (5 bases). The CDR3 is made up of 12 amino acids. Trimming removed 5 bases from V and 8 bases from J, with 12 bases in between. Germline V lookup: CDR1 PRHDT, CDR2 FYEKMQ (reference sequence). CDR3 sequence (DNA): TGTGCCAGCAGCGCGGACAAGAAGGAAGCTTTCTTT. It encodes CASSADKKEAFF.